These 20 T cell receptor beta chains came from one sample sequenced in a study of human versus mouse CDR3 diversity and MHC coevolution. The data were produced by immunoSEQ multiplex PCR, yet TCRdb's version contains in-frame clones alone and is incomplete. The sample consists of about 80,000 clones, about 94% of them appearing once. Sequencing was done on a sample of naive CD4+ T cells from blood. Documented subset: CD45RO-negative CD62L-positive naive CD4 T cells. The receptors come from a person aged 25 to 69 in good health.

CDR3 sequence: CASSEGGRRNQPQHF. The CDR3, as DNA: TGTGCCAGCAGTGAAGGGGGGAGGAGGAATCAGCCCCAGCATTTT. The V call is TRBV2, the J call TRBJ1-5; possibly TRBD1 for D (5 bases). The V gene's germline CDR1 is SNHLY and CDR2 FYNNEI. The CDR3 spans 15 residues. V lost 1 base to trimming and J lost 4 bases, with 11 bases between them.

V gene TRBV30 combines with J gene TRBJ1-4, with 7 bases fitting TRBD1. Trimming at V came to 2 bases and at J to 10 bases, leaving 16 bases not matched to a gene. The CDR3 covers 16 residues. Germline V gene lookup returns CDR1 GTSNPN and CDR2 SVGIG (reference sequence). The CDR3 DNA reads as TGTGCCTGGAGTCCCCCCGGACAGGCCCAAGGGGGAAAACTGTTTTTT. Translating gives CAWSPPGQAQGGKLFF.

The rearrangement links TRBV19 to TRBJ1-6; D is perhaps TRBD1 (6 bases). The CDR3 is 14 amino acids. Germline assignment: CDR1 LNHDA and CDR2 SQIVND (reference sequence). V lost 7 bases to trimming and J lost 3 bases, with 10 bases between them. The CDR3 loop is CASKDSLYNSPLHF. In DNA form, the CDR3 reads TGTGCCAGTAAGGACAGCCTCTATAATTCACCCCTCCACTTT.

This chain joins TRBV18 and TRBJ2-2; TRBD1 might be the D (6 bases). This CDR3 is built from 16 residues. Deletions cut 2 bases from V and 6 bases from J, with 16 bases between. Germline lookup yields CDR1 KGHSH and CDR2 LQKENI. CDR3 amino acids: CASSPAGGAFSGELFF. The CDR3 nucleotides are TGTGCCAGCTCACCAGCTGGGGGCGCCTTCTCCGGGGAGCTGTTTTTT.

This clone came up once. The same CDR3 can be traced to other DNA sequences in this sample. The CDR3 reads CASSAQGNTEAFF. The DNA for the CDR3 is TGTGCCAGCAGTGCACAGGGAAACACTGAAGCTTTCTTT. The chain links TRBV6-1 to TRBJ1-1, with D perhaps TRBD1 (6 bases). This CDR3 spans 13 amino acids. V lost 4 bases and J 2 bases, leaving 8 bases between the germline ends. Germline values: CDR1 MNHNS, CDR2 SASEGT.

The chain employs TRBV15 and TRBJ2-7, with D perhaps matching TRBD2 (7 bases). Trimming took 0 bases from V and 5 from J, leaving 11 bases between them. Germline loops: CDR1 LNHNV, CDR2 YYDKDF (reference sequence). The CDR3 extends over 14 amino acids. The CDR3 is CATSREGAGDEQYF. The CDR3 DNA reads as TGTGCCACCAGCAGAGAGGGGGCGGGAGACGAGCAGTACTTC.

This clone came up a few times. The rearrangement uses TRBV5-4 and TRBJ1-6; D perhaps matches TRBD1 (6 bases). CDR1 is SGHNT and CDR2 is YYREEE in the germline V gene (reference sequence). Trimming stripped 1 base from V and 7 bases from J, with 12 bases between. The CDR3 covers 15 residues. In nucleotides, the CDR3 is TGTGCCAGCAGCTTGCCGACAGGCTCCAATTCACCCCTCCACTTT. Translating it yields CASSLPTGSNSPLHF.

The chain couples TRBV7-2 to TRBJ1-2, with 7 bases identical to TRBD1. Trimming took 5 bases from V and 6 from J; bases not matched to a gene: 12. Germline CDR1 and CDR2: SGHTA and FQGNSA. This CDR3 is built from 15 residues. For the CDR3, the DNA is TGTGCCAGCAGCCAAAGGGACAGACAATTGGATGGCTACACCTTC. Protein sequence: CASSQRDRQLDGYTF.

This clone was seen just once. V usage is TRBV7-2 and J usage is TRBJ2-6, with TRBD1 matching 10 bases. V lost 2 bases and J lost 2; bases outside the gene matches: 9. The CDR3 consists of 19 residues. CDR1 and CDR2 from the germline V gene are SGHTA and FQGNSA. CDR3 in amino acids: CASSLLGQGLSPGANVLTF. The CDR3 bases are TGTGCCAGCAGCTTACTGGGACAGGGGCTCTCTCCTGGGGCCAACGTCCTGACTTTC.

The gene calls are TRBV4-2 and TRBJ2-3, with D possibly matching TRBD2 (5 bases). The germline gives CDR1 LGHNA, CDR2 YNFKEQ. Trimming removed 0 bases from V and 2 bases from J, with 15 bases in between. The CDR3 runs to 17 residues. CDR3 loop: CASSQDQRPTFTDTQYF. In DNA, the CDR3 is TGTGCCAGCAGCCAAGATCAGCGGCCTACCTTCACAGATACGCAGTATTTT.

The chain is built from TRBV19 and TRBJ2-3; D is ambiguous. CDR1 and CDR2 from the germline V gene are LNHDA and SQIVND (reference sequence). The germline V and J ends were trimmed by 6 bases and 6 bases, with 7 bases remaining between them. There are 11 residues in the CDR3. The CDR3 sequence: CASSLEDTQYF. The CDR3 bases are TGTGCCAGTAGCCTAGAGGATACGCAGTATTTT.

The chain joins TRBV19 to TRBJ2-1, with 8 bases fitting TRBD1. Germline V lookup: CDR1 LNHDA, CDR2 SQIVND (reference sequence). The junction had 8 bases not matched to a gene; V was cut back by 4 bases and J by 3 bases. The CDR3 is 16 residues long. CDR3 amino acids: CASSTTGQVIYNEQFF. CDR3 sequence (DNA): TGTGCCAGTAGTACTACGGGACAGGTTATCTACAATGAGCAGTTCTTC.

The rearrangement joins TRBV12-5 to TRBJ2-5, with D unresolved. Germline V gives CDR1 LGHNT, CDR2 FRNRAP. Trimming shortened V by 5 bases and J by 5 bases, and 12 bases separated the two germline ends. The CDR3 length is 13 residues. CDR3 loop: CASGPTLEETQYF. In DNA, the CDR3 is TGTGCTAGTGGTCCCACGTTGGAGGAGACCCAGTACTTC.

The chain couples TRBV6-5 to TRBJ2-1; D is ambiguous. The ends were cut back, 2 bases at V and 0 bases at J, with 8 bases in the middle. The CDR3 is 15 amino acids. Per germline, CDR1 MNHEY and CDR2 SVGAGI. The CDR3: CASSYVESSYNEQFF. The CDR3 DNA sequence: TGTGCCAGCAGTTACGTGGAGAGCTCCTACAATGAGCAGTTCTTC.

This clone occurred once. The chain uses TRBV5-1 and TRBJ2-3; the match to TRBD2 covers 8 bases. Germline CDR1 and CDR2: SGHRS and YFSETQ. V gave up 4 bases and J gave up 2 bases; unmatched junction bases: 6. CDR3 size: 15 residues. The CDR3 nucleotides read TGCGCCAGCAGCCCGGGGGGGGACATCACAGATACGCAGTATTTT. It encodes CASSPGGDITDTQYF. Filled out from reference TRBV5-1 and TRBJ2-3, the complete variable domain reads KAGVTQTPRYLIKTRGQQVTLSCSPISGHRSVSWYQQTPGQGLQFLFEYFSETQRNKGNFPGRFSGRQFSNSRSEMNVSTLELGDSALYLCASSPGGDITDTQYFGPGTRLTVL.

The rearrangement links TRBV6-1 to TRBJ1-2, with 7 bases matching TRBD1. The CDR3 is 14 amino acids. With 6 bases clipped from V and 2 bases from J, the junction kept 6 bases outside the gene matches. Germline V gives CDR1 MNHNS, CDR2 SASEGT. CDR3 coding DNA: TGTGCCAGCAGGATACAGGGGACCAACTATGGCTACACCTTC. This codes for CASRIQGTNYGYTF.

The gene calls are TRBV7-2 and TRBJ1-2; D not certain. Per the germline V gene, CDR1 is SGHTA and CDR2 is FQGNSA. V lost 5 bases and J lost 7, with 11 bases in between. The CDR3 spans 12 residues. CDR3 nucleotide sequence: TGTGCCAGCAGCCCTACAGCGGCTGGCTACACCTTC. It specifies CASSPTAAGYTF. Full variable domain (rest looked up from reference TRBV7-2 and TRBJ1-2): GAGVSQSPSNKVTEKGKDVELRCDPISGHTALYWYRQSLGQGLEFLIYFQGNSAPDKSGLPSDRFSAERTGGSVSTLTIQRTQQEDSAVYLCASSPTAAGYTFGSGTRLTVV.

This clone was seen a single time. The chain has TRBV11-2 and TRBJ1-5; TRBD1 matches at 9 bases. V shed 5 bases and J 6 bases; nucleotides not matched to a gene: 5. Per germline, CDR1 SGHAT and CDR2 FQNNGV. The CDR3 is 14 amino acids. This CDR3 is CASSRTGGGQPQHF. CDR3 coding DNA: TGTGCCAGCAGCCGTACAGGGGGCGGTCAGCCCCAGCATTTT.

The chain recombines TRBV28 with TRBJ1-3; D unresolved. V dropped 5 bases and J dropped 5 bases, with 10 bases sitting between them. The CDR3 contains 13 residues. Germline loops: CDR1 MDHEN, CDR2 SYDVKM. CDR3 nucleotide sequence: TGTGCCAGCAGTCCCTACCCCCGAAACACCATATATTTT. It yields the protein CASSPYPRNTIYF. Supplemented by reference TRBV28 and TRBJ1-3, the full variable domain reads DVKVTQSSRYLVKRTGEKVFLECVQDMDHENMFWYRQDPGLGLRLIYFSYDVKMKEKGDIPEGYSVSREKKERFSLILESASTNQTSMYLCASSPYPRNTIYFGEGSWLTVV.

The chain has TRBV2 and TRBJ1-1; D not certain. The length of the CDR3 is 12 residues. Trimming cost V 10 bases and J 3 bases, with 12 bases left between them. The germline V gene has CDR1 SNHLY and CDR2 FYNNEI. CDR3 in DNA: TGTGCCACCCCTTGGCAGTACACTGAAGCTTTCTTT. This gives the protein CATPWQYTEAFF.